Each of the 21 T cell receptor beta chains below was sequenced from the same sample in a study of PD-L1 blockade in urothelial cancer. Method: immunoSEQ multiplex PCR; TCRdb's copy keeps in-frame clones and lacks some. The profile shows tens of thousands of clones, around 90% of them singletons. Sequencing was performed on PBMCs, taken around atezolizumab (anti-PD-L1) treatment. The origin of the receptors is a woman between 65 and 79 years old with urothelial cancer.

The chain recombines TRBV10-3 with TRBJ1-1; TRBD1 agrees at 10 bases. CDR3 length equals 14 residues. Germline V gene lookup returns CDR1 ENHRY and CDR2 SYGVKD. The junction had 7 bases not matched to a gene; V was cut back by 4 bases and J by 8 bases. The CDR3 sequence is CAISAVTGGAEAFF. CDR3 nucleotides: TGTGCCATCAGTGCTGTGACAGGGGGCGCGGAAGCTTTCTTT.

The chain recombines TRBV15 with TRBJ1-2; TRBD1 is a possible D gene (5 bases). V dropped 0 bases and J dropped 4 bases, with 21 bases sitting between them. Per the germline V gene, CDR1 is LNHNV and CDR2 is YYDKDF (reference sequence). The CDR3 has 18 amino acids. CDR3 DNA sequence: TGTGCCACCAGCAGAGACGCCGCGGGGGATTGGGGAAGCTATGGCTACACCTTC. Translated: CATSRDAAGDWGSYGYTF.

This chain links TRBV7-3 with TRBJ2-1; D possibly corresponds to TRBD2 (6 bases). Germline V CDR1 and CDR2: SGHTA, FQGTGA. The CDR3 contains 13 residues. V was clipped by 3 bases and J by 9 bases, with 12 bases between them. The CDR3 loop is CASSFGGGGEQFF. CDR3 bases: TGTGCCAGCAGCTTCGGGGGTGGCGGTGAGCAGTTCTTC.

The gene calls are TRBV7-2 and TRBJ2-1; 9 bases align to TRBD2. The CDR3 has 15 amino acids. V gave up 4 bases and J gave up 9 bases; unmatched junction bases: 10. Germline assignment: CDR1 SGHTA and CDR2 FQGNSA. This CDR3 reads CASSSWTSVYGEQFF. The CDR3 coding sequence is TGTGCCAGCAGCTCCTGGACTAGCGTCTATGGTGAGCAGTTCTTC.

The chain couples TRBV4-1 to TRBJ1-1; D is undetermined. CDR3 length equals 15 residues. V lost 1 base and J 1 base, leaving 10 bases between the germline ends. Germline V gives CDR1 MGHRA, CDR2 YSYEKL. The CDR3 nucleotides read TGCGCCAGCAGCCAAGTATCGTCAGAGAACACTGAAGCTTTCTTT. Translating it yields CASSQVSSENTEAFF.

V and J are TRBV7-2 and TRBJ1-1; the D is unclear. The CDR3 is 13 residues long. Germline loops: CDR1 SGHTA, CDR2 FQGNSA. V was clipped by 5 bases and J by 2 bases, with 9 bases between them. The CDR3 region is CASSPWTNTEAFF. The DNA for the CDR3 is TGTGCCAGCAGCCCGTGGACTAACACTGAAGCTTTCTTT.

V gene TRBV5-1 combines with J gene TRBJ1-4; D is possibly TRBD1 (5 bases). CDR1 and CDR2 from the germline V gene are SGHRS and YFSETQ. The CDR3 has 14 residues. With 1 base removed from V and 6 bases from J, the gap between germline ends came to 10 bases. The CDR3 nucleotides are TGCGCCAGCAGCTTGAGGGGAACAGATGAAAAACTGTTTTTT. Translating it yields CASSLRGTDEKLFF.

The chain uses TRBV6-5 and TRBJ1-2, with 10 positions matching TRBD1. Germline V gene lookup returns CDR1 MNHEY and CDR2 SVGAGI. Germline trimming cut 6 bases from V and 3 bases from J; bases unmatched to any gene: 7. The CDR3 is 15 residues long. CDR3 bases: TGTGCCAGCAGCCCGACAGGGGGCGCGTACTATGGCTACACCTTC. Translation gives CASSPTGGAYYGYTF.

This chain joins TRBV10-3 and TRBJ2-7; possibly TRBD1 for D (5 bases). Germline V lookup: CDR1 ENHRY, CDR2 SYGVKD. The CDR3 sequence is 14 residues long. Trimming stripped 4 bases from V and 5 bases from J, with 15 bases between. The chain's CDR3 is CAISGGNEVNEQYF. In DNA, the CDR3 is TGTGCCATCAGTGGGGGCAACGAGGTCAACGAGCAGTACTTC.

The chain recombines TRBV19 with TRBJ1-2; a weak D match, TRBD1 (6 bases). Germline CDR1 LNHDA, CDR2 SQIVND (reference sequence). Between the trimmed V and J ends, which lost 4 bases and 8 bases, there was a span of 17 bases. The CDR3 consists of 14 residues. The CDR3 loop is CASSTTTGPVGYTF. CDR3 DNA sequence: TGTGCCAGTAGTACCACGACAGGCCCCGTGGGCTACACCTTC.

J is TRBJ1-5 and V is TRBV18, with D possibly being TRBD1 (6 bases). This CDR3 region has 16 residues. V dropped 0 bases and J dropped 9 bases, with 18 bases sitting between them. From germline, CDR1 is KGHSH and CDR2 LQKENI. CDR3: CASSPPGAPSSRPQHF. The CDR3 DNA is TGTGCCAGCTCACCACCGGGGGCCCCTTCGAGTCGGCCCCAGCATTTT.

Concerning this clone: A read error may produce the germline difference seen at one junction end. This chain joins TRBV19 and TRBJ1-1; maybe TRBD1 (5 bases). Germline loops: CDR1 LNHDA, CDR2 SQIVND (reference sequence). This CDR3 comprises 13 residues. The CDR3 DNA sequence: TGTGCCAGTAGTATTTGGACAAACAGTGAAGCTTTCTTT. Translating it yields CASSIWTNSEAFF. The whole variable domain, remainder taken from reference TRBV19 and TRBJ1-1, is DGGITQSPKYLFRKEGQNVTLSCEQNLNHDAMYWYRQDPGQGLRLIYYSQIVNDFQKGDIAEGYSVSREKKESFPLTVTSAQKNPTAFYLCASSIWTNSEAFFGQGTRLTVV.

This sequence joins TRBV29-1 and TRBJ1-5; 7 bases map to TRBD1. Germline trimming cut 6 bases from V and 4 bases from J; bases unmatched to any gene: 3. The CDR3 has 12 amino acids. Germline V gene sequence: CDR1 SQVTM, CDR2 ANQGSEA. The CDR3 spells CSVGQQNQPQHF. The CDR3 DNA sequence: TGCAGCGTGGGACAGCAAAATCAGCCCCAGCATTTT.

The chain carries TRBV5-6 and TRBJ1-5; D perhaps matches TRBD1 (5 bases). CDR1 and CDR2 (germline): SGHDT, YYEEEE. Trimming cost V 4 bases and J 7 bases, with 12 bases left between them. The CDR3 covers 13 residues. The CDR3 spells CASSASGYQPQHF. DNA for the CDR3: TGTGCCAGCAGCGCCTCAGGGTACCAGCCCCAGCATTTT.

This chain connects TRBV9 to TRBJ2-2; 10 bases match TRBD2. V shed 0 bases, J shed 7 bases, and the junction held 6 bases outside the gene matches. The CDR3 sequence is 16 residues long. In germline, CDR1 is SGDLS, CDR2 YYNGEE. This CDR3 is CASSVGIAGGRGELFF. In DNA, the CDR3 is TGTGCCAGCAGCGTAGGAATAGCGGGAGGCCGCGGGGAGCTGTTTTTT.

The CDR3 sequence is CASSPGAGDEKLFF. The CDR3 bases are TGTGCCAGCTCACCAGGGGCTGGAGATGAAAAACTGTTTTTT. The chain carries TRBV18 and TRBJ1-4; TRBD1 is a possible D gene (5 bases). The V end lost 2 bases, the J end lost 6 bases, and 10 bases lay between the germline ends. Germline CDR1 and CDR2: KGHSH and LQKENI. CDR3 size: 14 residues.

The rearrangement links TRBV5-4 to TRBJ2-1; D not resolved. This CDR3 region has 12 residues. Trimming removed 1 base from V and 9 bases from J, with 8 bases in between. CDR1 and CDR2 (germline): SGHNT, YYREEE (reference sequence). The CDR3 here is CASSLSQSEQFF. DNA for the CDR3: TGTGCCAGCAGCTTGTCACAAAGTGAGCAGTTCTTC.

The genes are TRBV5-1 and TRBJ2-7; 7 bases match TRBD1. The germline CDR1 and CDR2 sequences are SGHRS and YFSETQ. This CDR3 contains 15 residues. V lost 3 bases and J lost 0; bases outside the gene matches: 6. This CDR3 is CASSYTQGHSYEQYF. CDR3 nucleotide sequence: TGCGCCAGCAGCTATACACAGGGGCACTCCTACGAGCAGTACTTC.

The CDR3 DNA is TGTGCCAGCACTGAGAGCCGGAACAGGGGTCCTGAAGCTTTCTTT. The encoded protein is CASTESRNRGPEAFF. This chain links TRBV2 with TRBJ1-1, with TRBD1 matching over 7 bases. CDR1 and CDR2 from the germline V gene are SNHLY and FYNNEI. The V segment lost 7 bases and the J segment 6 bases; nucleotides outside the gene matches: 14. The CDR3 loop spans 15 amino acids.

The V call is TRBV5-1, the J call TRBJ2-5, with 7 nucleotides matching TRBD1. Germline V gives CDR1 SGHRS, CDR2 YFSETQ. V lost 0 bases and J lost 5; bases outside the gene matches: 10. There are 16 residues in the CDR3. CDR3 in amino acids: CASSLDLGGASETQYF. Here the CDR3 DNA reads TGCGCCAGCAGCTTGGATCTAGGGGGCGCATCCGAGACCCAGTACTTC. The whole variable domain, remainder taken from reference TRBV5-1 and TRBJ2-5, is KAGVTQTPRYLIKTRGQQVTLSCSPISGHRSVSWYQQTPGQGLQFLFEYFSETQRNKGNFPGRFSGRQFSNSRSEMNVSTLELGDSALYLCASSLDLGGASETQYFGPGTRLLVL.

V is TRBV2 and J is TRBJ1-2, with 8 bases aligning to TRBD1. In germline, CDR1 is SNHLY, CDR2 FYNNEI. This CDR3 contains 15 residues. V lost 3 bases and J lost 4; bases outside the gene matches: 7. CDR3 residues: CASSDRGPSLYGYTF. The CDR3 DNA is TGTGCCAGCAGTGACAGGGGGCCTTCCCTCTATGGCTACACCTTC. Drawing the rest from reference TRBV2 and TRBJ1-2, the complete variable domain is EPEVTQTPSHQVTQMGQEVILRCVPISNHLYFYWYRQILGQKVEFLVSFYNNEISEKSEIFDDQFSVERPDGSNFTLKIRSTKLEDSAMYFCASSDRGPSLYGYTFGSGTRLTVV.